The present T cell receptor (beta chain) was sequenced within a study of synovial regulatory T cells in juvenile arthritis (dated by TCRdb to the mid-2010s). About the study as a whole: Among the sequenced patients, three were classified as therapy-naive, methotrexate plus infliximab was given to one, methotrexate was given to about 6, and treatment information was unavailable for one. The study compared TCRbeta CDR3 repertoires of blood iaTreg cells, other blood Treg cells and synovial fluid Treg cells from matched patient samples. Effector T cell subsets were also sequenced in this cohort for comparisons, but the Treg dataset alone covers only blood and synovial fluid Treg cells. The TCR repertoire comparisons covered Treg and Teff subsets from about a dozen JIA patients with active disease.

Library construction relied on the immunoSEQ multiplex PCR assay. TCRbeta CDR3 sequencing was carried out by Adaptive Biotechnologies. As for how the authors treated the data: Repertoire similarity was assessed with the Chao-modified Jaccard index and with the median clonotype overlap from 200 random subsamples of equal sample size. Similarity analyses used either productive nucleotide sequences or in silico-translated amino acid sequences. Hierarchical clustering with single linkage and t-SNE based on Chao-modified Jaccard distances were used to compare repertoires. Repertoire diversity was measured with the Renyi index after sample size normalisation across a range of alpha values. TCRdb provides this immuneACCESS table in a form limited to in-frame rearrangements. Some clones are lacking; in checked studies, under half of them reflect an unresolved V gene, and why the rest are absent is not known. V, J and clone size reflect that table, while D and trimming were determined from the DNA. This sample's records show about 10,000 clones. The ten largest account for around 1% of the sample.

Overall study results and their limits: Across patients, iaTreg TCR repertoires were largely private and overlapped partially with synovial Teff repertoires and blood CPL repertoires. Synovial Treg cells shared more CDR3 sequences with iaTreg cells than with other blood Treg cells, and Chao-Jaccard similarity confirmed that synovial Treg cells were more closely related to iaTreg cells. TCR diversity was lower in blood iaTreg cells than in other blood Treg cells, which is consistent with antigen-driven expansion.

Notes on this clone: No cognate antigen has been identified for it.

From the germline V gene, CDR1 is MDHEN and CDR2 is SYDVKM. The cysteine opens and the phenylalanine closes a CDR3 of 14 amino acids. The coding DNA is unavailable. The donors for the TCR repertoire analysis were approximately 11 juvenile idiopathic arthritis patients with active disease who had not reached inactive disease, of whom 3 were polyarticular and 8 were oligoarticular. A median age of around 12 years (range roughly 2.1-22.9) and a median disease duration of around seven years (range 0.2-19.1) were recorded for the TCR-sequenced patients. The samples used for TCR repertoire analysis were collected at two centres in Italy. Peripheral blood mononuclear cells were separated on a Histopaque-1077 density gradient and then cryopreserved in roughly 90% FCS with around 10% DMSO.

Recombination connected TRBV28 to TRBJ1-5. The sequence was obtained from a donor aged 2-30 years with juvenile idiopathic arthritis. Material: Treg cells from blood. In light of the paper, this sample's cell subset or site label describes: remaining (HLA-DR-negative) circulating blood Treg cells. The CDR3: CASSPTLHIQPQHF.